The present TCR beta chain was sequenced within a study of T cell responses to AZD1222 COVID-19 vaccine. Study-wide results and caveats: Spike-specific TCR depth and breadth grew after two AZD1222 doses.

Assay used: immunoSEQ multiplex PCR; TCRdb lists only in-frame clones, some missing. The sample includes about 120,000 clones, roughly 85% of them seen just once. With respect to this clone: Its matching antigen is unknown.

The sample in question was peripheral blood, obtained on day 0 of AZD1222 vaccination. The source is an adult in good health.

This chain's CDR3 is CASSLEGASGSPYEQYF. The CDR3 nucleotides are TGTGCCAGCAGCTTGGAAGGGGCTAGCGGCTCCCCCTACGAGCAGTACTTC. The J gene is TRBJ2-7, the V gene TRBV5-6, with 7 bases that match TRBD2. The V and J ends lost 0 bases and 2 bases, in that order; junction bases with no gene match: 11. There are 17 residues in the CDR3. Looked up from germline, CDR1 is SGHDT and CDR2 is YYEEEE.